These 7 T cell receptor beta chains share one sample of origin, sequenced in a study of control samples from healthy donors and cancer patients. Data came from immunoSEQ multiplex PCR; TCRdb stores just in-frame clones and leaves some out. The data hold fewer than 100,000 clones, with about four fifths observed a single time. Sequencing was done on a sample of blood. All receptors come from a woman aged 60 to 75 in good health.

V gene TRBV10-1 combines with J gene TRBJ2-2; 7 bases match TRBD1. CDR1 is WNHNN, CDR2 SYGVQD, per germline (reference sequence). V shed 6 bases and J 3 bases; nucleotides not matched to a gene: 4. The length of the CDR3 is 14 residues. The CDR3 nucleotides are TGCGCCAGCAGGAGGGACAGAGACACCGGGGAGCTGTTTTTT. As protein: CASRRDRDTGELFF.

The chain recombines TRBV19 with TRBJ1-5, with 8 bases matching TRBD1. After removal of 6 bases from V and 2 bases from J, the junction contained 3 bases not matched to a gene. Germline-derived CDR1 and CDR2 are LNHDA and SQIVND (reference sequence). There are 14 residues in the CDR3. CDR3 residues: CASSDRGGNQPQHF. The CDR3 DNA sequence: TGTGCCAGTAGCGACAGGGGTGGCAATCAGCCCCAGCATTTT.

In this sample, this clone turned up once. This chain connects TRBV11-2 to TRBJ1-4, with D unresolved. The CDR3 runs to 13 residues. Germline loops: CDR1 SGHAT, CDR2 FQNNGV. The ends were cut back, 6 bases at V and 7 bases at J, with 12 bases in the middle. CDR3 sequence: CASSSRQAEKLFF. In DNA form, the CDR3 reads TGTGCCAGCAGTTCGCGACAAGCTGAAAAACTGTTTTTT.

V gene TRBV11-2 combines with J gene TRBJ2-1, with a possible D match to TRBD2 (6 bases). Trimming took off 5 bases at V and 0 bases at J, with 23 bases between the two ends. Per germline, CDR1 SGHAT and CDR2 FQNNGV. The CDR3 length is 19 residues. Written as DNA, the CDR3 is TGTGCCAGCAGCGCGGGGCCCCCAACCGGGACGAGCTCCTACAATGAGCAGTTCTTC. Its protein product is CASSAGPPTGTSSYNEQFF.

The chain has TRBV24-1 and TRBJ1-6; no clear D. Trimming left V 3 bases short and J 8 bases short, with 4 bases between. The germline V gene has CDR1 KGHDR and CDR2 SFDVKD. The CDR3 is 12 amino acids. Here the CDR3 reads CATSDGDSPLHF. The DNA for the CDR3 is TGTGCCACCAGTGATGGCGATTCACCCCTCCACTTT.

For the CDR3, the DNA is TGCGCCAGCAGTGGTTCAGCCATGAACACTGAAGCTTTCTTT. This sequence encodes CASSGSAMNTEAFF. The V and J genes are TRBV10-1 and TRBJ1-1; D unresolved. V lost 4 bases to trimming and J lost 0 bases, with 9 bases between them. The CDR3 extends over 14 amino acids. Germline-derived CDR1 and CDR2 are WNHNN and SYGVQD (reference sequence).

Written as DNA, the CDR3 is TGTGCCAGCAGCATAACAGGGGCCTACGAGCAGTACTTC. Residues: CASSITGAYEQYF. The chain is built from TRBV5-6 and TRBJ2-7; 7 bases map to TRBD1. The CDR3 extends over 13 amino acids. V was clipped by 4 bases and J by 2 bases; unmatched bases: 3. Germline V CDR1 and CDR2: SGHDT, YYEEEE. Supplemented by reference TRBV5-6 and TRBJ2-7, the full variable domain reads DAGVTQSPTHLIKTRGQQVTLRCSPKSGHDTVSWYQQALGQGPQFIFQYYEEEERQRGNFPDRFSGHQFPNYSSELNVNALLLGDSALYLCASSITGAYEQYFGPGTRLTVT.